This T cell receptor beta chain derives from a study of T-cell reconstitution after alpha-beta-depleted transplantation in children. Overall study results and limits: One year post-transplant, T-cell counts and diversity were largely derived from T cells produced anew. Reported findings indicate that, about two months after transplant, alpha-beta T cells came from several hundred expanded clones, which were derived from non-depleted graft cells.

During its preparation, the TCRbeta library received unique molecular identifiers. TCRdb re-called the PCR reads with MiXCR, one entry per CDR3 protein. The repertoire consists of roughly 200,000 distinct CDR3 sequences, with approximately 8.4% occurring once and the leading ten covering approximately 34%. This CDR3 spans 11 amino acids. From germline, CDR1 is MGHDK and CDR2 SYGVNS. V gave up 0 bases and J gave up 3 bases, with 0 bases separating them. About this clonotype itself: What it binds is unknown.

This rearrangement joins TRBV25-1 to TRBJ2-7; D call uncertain. Sequencing used PBMCs, mostly from graft donor cells, obtained 360 days after TCRalphabeta/CD19-depleted stem cell transplant. This clonotype was sampled from a male patient between 2 and 10 years old who had a stem cell transplant for acute myeloid leukemia, so the T cells may come from the graft donor. The CDR3, as DNA: TGTGCCAGCAGTGAATACTACGAGCAGTACTTC. It specifies CASSEYYEQYF.